The sequence of this T cell receptor (beta chain) was determined in a study of T cell responses to AZD1222 COVID-19 vaccine. Whole-study findings and limits: Scientists sampled the repertoires only once the peak T cell response had passed.

CDR3 size: 10 residues. The germline V and J ends were trimmed by 7 bases and 9 bases, with 12 bases remaining between them. The germline CDR1 and CDR2 sequences are SQVTM and ANQGSEA. To note about this clone: Its specificity is not known.

Sequenced by immunoSEQ multiplex PCR; TCRdb stores in-frame clones only, minus some. The data show 65,000 to 70,000 clones, approximately 80% seen once. Sequenced material: peripheral blood, taken on day 0 of AZD1222 vaccination. The rearrangement joins TRBV29-1 to TRBJ1-1; D is undetermined. The TCR comes from an adult in good health. CDR3 amino acids: CSGQYDQAFF. DNA of the CDR3: TGCAGCGGACAATATGACCAAGCTTTCTTT. Full variable domain (remainder filled in from reference TRBV29-1 and TRBJ1-1): SAVISQKPSRDICQRGTSLTIQCQVDSQVTMMFWYRQQPGQSLTLIATANQGSEATYESGFVIDKFPISRPNLTFSTLTVSNMSPEDSSIYLCSGQYDQAFFGQGTRLTVV.